Sequencing of this T cell receptor (beta chain) was carried out in a study of shared clonotypes between healthy human individuals. The study, taken as a whole, reports: The study found about 5% of naive CD4 clonotypes shared across a few donors. An expected dependence of interdonor clonotype sharing on sequencing depth was noted.

Germline CDR1 and CDR2: MNHEY and SMNVEV (reference sequence). This CDR3 has 14 amino acids. The V end was cut by 4 bases, the J end by 0 bases, with 10 bases between. This clone was picked up a small number of times. Antigen unknown. Positive CCR7 selection of CD45RO-negative cells yielded the naive CD8 cells, and terminally differentiated effector memory CD45RA+ cells were excluded. In the original processing: Filtering differed, since immunoSEQ gave only junction sequences and no quality scores. Libraries were prepared by immunoSEQ multiplex PCR; TCRdb keeps only in-frame clonotypes and omits some of them. That table furnishes V, J and clone size, whereas the DNA furnished D and trimming. This table holds more than 600,000 clones, roughly 94% found once.

The sample taken for sequencing was naive CD8+ T cells sorted from blood. The chain has TRBV27 and TRBJ2-7; D gene ambiguous. The receptor comes from a man aged 25-40 years in good health. The chain's CDR3 is CASSSAWGSYEQYF. DNA for the CDR3: TGTGCCAGCAGTTCGGCGTGGGGCTCCTACGAGCAGTACTTC.